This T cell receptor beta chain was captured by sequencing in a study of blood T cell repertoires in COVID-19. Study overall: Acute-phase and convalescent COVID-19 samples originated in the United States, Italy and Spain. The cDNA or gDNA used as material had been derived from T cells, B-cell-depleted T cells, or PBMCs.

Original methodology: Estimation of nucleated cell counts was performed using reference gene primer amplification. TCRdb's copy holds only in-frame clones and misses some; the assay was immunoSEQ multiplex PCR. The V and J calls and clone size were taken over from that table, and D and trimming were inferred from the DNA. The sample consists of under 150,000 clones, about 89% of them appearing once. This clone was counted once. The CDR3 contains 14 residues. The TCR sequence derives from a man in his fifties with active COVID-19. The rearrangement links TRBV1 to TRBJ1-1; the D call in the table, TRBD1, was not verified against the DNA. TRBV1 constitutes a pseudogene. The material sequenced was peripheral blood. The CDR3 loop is CTSSRQGMNTEAFF. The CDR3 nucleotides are TGCACCAGCAGCCGACAGGGGATGAACACTGAAGCTTTCTTT.